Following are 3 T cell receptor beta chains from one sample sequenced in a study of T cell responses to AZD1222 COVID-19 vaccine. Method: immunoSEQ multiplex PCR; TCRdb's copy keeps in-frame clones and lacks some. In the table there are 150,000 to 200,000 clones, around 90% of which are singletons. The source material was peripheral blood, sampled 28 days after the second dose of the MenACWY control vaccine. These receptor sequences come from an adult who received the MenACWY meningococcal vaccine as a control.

The CDR3: CASSNQQDTLNTEAFF. In DNA form, the CDR3 reads TGTGCCAGCAGCAACCAACAGGACACCCTGAACACTGAAGCTTTCTTT. The chain recombines TRBV7-6 with TRBJ1-1; D possibly corresponds to TRBD1 (5 bases). The V gene's germline CDR1 is SGHVS and CDR2 FNYEAQ. There are 16 residues in the CDR3. The V gene lost 5 bases and the J gene lost 0 bases, with 16 bases spanning the gap.

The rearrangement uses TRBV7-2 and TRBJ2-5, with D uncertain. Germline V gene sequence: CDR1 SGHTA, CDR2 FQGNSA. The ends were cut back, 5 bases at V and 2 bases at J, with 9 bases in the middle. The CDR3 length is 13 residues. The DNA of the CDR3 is TGTGCCAGCAGCACCCTCAGTCAAGAGACCCAGTACTTC. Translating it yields CASSTLSQETQYF.

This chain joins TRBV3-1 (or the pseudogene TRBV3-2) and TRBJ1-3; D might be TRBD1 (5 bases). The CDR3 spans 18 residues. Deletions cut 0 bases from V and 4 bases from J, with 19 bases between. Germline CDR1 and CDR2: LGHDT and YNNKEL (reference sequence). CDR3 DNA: TGTGCCAGCAGCCAAGATCGGGTTGGGACCGTACTGGGAAACACCATATATTTT. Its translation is CASSQDRVGTVLGNTIYF.